This TCR beta chain was sequenced during a study of blood T cell repertoires in COVID-19. Looking at the study overall: The cDNA or gDNA used as material had been derived from T cells, B-cell-depleted T cells, or PBMCs.

Authors' processing steps: Reference gene primer amplification yielded estimated nucleated cell counts. Profiling relied on immunoSEQ multiplex PCR, and the TCRdb table lists in-frame clones only, not all of them. That table is the source of V, J and clone size, and D and trimming were worked out from the DNA. This table has tens of thousands of clones, about 80% appearing once. The CDR3 spans 11 residues. Germline CDR1 reads MDHEN; CDR2 reads SYDVKM. In the case of this clone: Compared with germline, one end of the junction differs, possibly owing to a read error.

This clonotype was sampled from a human donor in a cohort sampled during active COVID-19. The J gene is TRBJ2-7, the V gene TRBV28; TRBD1 matches at 7 bases. Sample: peripheral blood. This CDR3 reads CASSPGTAVNF. Here the CDR3 DNA reads TGTGCCAGCAGTCCTGGGACAGCCGTCAACTTC.